The 20 T cell receptor beta chains below all came from one sample that was sequenced in a study of radiotherapy plus CTLA-4 blockade in lung cancer. Sequenced by immunoSEQ multiplex PCR; TCRdb stores in-frame clones only, minus some. The sample shows 35,000 to 40,000 clones, over 55% of them seen only once. Sequenced material: peripheral blood, taken from a patient treated with radiotherapy plus ipilimumab. The origin of the receptors is a human donor with non-small cell lung cancer who had stable disease on radiotherapy plus ipilimumab.

The V call is TRBV7-2, the J call TRBJ2-1, with D perhaps matching TRBD1 (6 bases). Germline assignment: CDR1 SGHTA and CDR2 FQGNSA. This CDR3 has 17 residues. Trimming cost V 1 base and J 4 bases, with 17 bases left between them. The CDR3 nucleotides are TGTGCCAGCAGCTTAGTACCCACAGGGTTGGTGTACAATGAGCAGTTCTTC. Amino acids: CASSLVPTGLVYNEQFF. The variable domain in full, with the rest retrieved from reference TRBV7-2 and TRBJ2-1, is GAGVSQSPSNKVTEKGKDVELRCDPISGHTALYWYRQSLGQGLEFLIYFQGNSAPDKSGLPSDRFSAERTGGSVSTLTIQRTQQEDSAVYLCASSLVPTGLVYNEQFFGPGTRLTVL.

This clone showed up just once. The chain couples TRBV19 to TRBJ1-2; the D gene is possibly TRBD1 (6 bases). Trimming took off 3 bases at V and 8 bases at J, with 19 bases between the two ends. The CDR3 runs to 15 residues. Germline loops: CDR1 LNHDA, CDR2 SQIVND (reference sequence). DNA for the CDR3: TGTGCCAGTAGTATTCCAGGGACACGGGGTGTGGGCTACACCTTC. Residues: CASSIPGTRGVGYTF.

This clone was picked up a small number of times. The chain employs TRBV7-8 and TRBJ2-1; perhaps TRBD2 as D (6 bases). Trimming removed 5 bases at V and 6 bases at J, with 17 bases between. The V gene's germline CDR1 is SGHVS and CDR2 FQNEAQ. The CDR3 length is 15 residues. The CDR3 sequence: CASSPRGGVGNEQFF. Here the CDR3 DNA reads TGTGCCAGCAGCCCCCGGGGCGGGGTAGGCAATGAGCAGTTCTTC.

The V call is TRBV4-1, the J call TRBJ1-1; 8 positions agree with TRBD1. This CDR3 is 14 amino acids long. Trimming cost V 4 bases and J 10 bases; bases outside gene matches: 11. Germline lookup yields CDR1 MGHRA and CDR2 YSYEKL. The CDR3 sequence: CASSPLGQGAGAFF. The CDR3 DNA is TGCGCCAGCAGCCCCTTGGGGCAGGGGGCAGGAGCTTTCTTT.

A few counts support this clone. The J gene is TRBJ1-2, the V gene TRBV6-1, with D unresolved. This CDR3 has 12 residues. V dropped 5 bases and J dropped 0 bases, with 4 bases sitting between them. Germline CDR1 is MNHNS and CDR2 is SASEGT. The CDR3 protein is CASSPANYGYTF. In nucleotides, the CDR3 is TGTGCCAGCAGTCCAGCTAACTATGGCTACACCTTC.

This clone occurred once. This chain connects TRBV7-2 to TRBJ1-5; D uncertain. The CDR3 spans 14 residues. V was pared by 3 bases and J by 0 bases, with 6 bases between. The V gene's germline CDR1 is SGHTA and CDR2 FQGNSA. DNA of the CDR3: TGTGCCAGCAGCTTTACGGGTAGCAATCAGCCCCAGCATTTT. Translating it yields CASSFTGSNQPQHF.

The gene calls are TRBV5-1 and TRBJ2-2, with TRBD1 identical over 8 bases. CDR3 length: 14 residues. J lost 2 bases, V lost 5 bases, and 2 bases had no gene match. Germline-derived CDR1 and CDR2 are SGHRS and YFSETQ. This CDR3 is CASRDRANTGELFF. DNA for the CDR3: TGCGCCAGCAGGGACAGGGCCAACACCGGGGAGCTGTTTTTT.

The chain recombines TRBV7-8 with TRBJ2-5; TRBD2 might be the D (5 bases). Looked up from germline, CDR1 is SGHVS and CDR2 is FQNEAQ. V lost 3 bases, J lost 0 bases, and 17 bases lay in between. CDR3 length equals 17 residues. The CDR3 spells CASSFGGGRSYQETQYF. In DNA form, the CDR3 reads TGTGCCAGCAGCTTCGGCGGAGGCCGGTCGTACCAAGAGACCCAGTACTTC.

The rearrangement joins TRBV14 to TRBJ2-7; D remains unclear. V dropped 4 bases and J dropped 4 bases, with 5 bases sitting between them. Germline lookup yields CDR1 SGHDN and CDR2 FVKESK. This CDR3 is built from 11 residues. The CDR3 bases are TGTGCCAGCAGCCTACATTACGAGCAGTACTTC. This codes for CASSLHYEQYF.

V gene TRBV9 combines with J gene TRBJ1-2, with 9 positions matching TRBD1. The CDR3 is 13 residues long. Germline CDR1 and CDR2: SGDLS and YYNGEE. J lost 6 bases, V lost 4 bases, and 4 bases had no gene match. The CDR3 loop is CASSLTGGDGYTF. The DNA of the CDR3 is TGTGCCAGCAGCCTTACAGGGGGCGATGGCTACACCTTC.

The V call is TRBV5-1, the J call TRBJ2-4; D is perhaps TRBD2 (6 bases). This CDR3 is built from 15 residues. Germline CDR1 and CDR2: SGHRS and YFSETQ. Between the trimmed V and J ends, which lost 4 bases and 3 bases, there was a span of 14 bases. The CDR3 spells CASSPDPGLKNIQYF. The DNA of the CDR3 is TGCGCCAGCAGCCCCGACCCGGGACTCAAAAACATTCAGTACTTC.

V gene TRBV6-1 combines with J gene TRBJ1-1, with D possibly being TRBD1 (6 bases). The length of the CDR3 is 14 residues. The V gene's germline CDR1 is MNHNS and CDR2 SASEGT. With 8 bases removed from V and 7 bases from J, the gap between germline ends came to 20 bases. In DNA form, the CDR3 reads TGTGCCAGCTTCCGAAAGTGGGACACCCATGAAGCTTTCTTT. Translation: CASFRKWDTHEAFF.

V gene TRBV11-3 combines with J gene TRBJ1-6; tentative D call: TRBD1 (5 bases). V was trimmed by 5 bases and J by 10 bases, leaving 24 bases between them. In germline, CDR1 is SGHNT, CDR2 YENEEA. The CDR3 loop spans 17 amino acids. CDR3 sequence (DNA): TGTGCCAGCAGCCCCCTAGGGAAGGGGTTAACGGAATCACCCCTCCACTTT. Protein product: CASSPLGKGLTESPLHF.

The rearrangement uses TRBV25-1 and TRBJ2-5; 10 bases match TRBD2. Germline V gives CDR1 MGHDK, CDR2 SYGVNS. The CDR3 totals 16 residues. Germline trimming cut 5 bases from V and 11 bases from J; bases unmatched to any gene: 17. Written as DNA, the CDR3 is TGTGCCAGCAGTACATCTAGCGGGGGCTCGGTTTGGGAGCAGTACTTC. Its translation: CASSTSSGGSVWEQYF.

This rearrangement joins TRBV5-1 to TRBJ1-1, with 10 bases fitting TRBD1. Germline CDR1 SGHRS, CDR2 YFSETQ. The CDR3 is 14 amino acids. The trim removed 5 bases at V and 5 bases at J, leaving 6 bases unmatched. The CDR3 loop is CASRKTGGLTEAFF. Written as DNA, the CDR3 is TGCGCCAGCAGGAAGACAGGGGGCCTGACTGAAGCTTTCTTT.

The chain employs TRBV6-1 and TRBJ1-3, with 7 bases that match TRBD1. The CDR3 has 15 amino acids. V was clipped by 6 bases and J by 4 bases; unmatched bases: 9. Germline V gene lookup returns CDR1 MNHNS and CDR2 SASEGT. Here the CDR3 reads CASSLRQGAGNTIYF. The CDR3 DNA reads as TGTGCCAGCAGCTTAAGACAGGGAGCCGGAAACACCATATATTTT.

The chain has TRBV7-3 and TRBJ2-2, with a possible D match to TRBD1 (5 bases). V was clipped by 3 bases and J by 2 bases, with 7 bases between them. Germline V gives CDR1 SGHTA, CDR2 FQGTGA. This CDR3 is 14 amino acids long. CDR3 protein: CASSFDSNTGELFF. The CDR3 DNA reads as TGTGCCAGCAGCTTTGACAGTAACACCGGGGAGCTGTTTTTT. The entire variable domain, with the rest obtained from reference TRBV7-3 and TRBJ2-2, is as follows: GAGVSQTPSNKVTEKGKYVELRCDPISGHTALYWYRQSLGQGPEFLIYFQGTGAADDSGLPNDRFFAVRPEGSVSTLKIQRTERGDSAVYLCASSFDSNTGELFFGEGSRLTVL.

The chain is built from TRBV7-8 and TRBJ2-7; possibly TRBD2 for D (6 bases). Germline V gives CDR1 SGHVS, CDR2 FQNEAQ. Trimming cost V 4 bases and J 1 base, with 14 bases left between them. The CDR3 runs to 15 residues. The CDR3 coding sequence is TGTGCCAGCAGCTCCCAGTCGGGACTTTCCTACGAGCAGTACTTC. This codes for CASSSQSGLSYEQYF.

V and J are TRBV19 and TRBJ2-2; 7 nucleotides align to TRBD2. This CDR3 region has 13 residues. CDR1 and CDR2 from the germline V gene are LNHDA and SQIVND (reference sequence). V was clipped by 10 bases and J by 4 bases; unmatched bases: 6. The CDR3 here is CATLGRATGELFF. CDR3 DNA: TGTGCCACCCTAGGGAGGGCCACCGGGGAGCTGTTTTTT. The whole variable domain, remainder taken from reference TRBV19 and TRBJ2-2, is DGGITQSPKYLFRKEGQNVTLSCEQNLNHDAMYWYRQDPGQGLRLIYYSQIVNDFQKGDIAEGYSVSREKKESFPLTVTSAQKNPTAFYLCATLGRATGELFFGEGSRLTVL.

This chain connects TRBV9 to TRBJ2-1, with 8 bases that match TRBD1. Per germline, CDR1 SGDLS and CDR2 YYNGEE. The trim removed 3 bases at V and 2 bases at J, leaving 4 bases unmatched. This CDR3 region has 15 residues. The CDR3 nucleotides read TGTGCCAGCAGCGCCCGGGACAGGCCCTACAATGAGCAGTTCTTC. Its protein is CASSARDRPYNEQFF.